The present entry profiles one T cell receptor (beta chain) with its context. Its matching antigen is unknown. Other DNA sequences in this specimen translate into the identical CDR3. These data come from a study of shared clonotypes between healthy human individuals. Healthy HIV-negative adults with no recent acute infections or vaccinations were recruited as donors. Sequencing used immunoSEQ multiplex PCR; TCRdb keeps in-frame clones, though not all of them. Of more than 1.2 million clones in the sample, approximately 98.5% were seen once. Study-level points and caveats: Sharing across four donors was highest in naive CD4 (approximately 5%) and lowest in memory CD8 (roughly 0.4%).

Sequenced sample: naive CD4+ T cells sorted from blood. As to subset: CD45RA+ positively selected. The sequence came from a man between 25 and 39 years old in good health.

The CDR3 here is CASSPQGAGNQPQHF. The CDR3 nucleotides read TGTGCCAGCAGCCCACAGGGGGCAGGCAATCAGCCCCAGCATTTT. The genes are TRBV7-9 and TRBJ1-5; the match to TRBD1 covers 9 bases. CDR3 size: 15 residues. V gave up 5 bases and J gave up 2 bases; unmatched junction bases: 4. In germline, CDR1 is SEHNR, CDR2 FQNEAQ (reference sequence).